One sample yielded the 14 T cell receptor beta chains listed below, sequenced in a study of cytomegalovirus exposure and HLA in healthy donors. Primers: 60 Vbeta forward and 13 Jbeta reverse. Sequencing was performed with immunoSEQ multiplex PCR; in TCRdb, only in-frame clones are kept and a portion is missing. The top ten clones hold 1.7% of a sample with a few hundred thousand clones, around 90% of them seen once. The sample consisted of PBMCs. These receptors came from a girl aged 2 to 10 in good health and CMV-seronegative.

This chain links TRBV18 with TRBJ2-2, with a weak D call TRBD1 (6 bases). The CDR3 length is 14 residues. The germline CDR1 and CDR2 sequences are KGHSH and LQKENI. V was pared by 3 bases and J by 5 bases, with 10 bases between. The CDR3 sequence: CASSPQGPTGELFF. CDR3 in DNA: TGTGCCAGCTCACCCCAGGGGCCGACCGGGGAGCTGTTTTTT. Supplemented by reference TRBV18 and TRBJ2-2, the full variable domain reads NAGVMQNPRHLVRRRGQEARLRCSPMKGHSHVYWYRQLPEEGLKFMVYLQKENIIDESGMPKERFSAEFPKEGPSILRIQQVVRGDSAAYFCASSPQGPTGELFFGEGSRLTVL.

The rearrangement uses TRBV19 and TRBJ1-5; tentative D call: TRBD1 (6 bases). V was trimmed by 4 bases and J by 0 bases, leaving 13 bases between them. Germline lookup yields CDR1 LNHDA and CDR2 SQIVND (reference sequence). The CDR3 extends over 16 amino acids. The CDR3 coding sequence is TGTGCCAGTAGTAGCTGGACAGTCTATAGCAATCAGCCCCAGCATTTT. Its protein product is CASSSWTVYSNQPQHF.

This clone was observed once. The V gene is TRBV9, the J gene TRBJ2-7, with D maybe TRBD1 (5 bases). The CDR3 length is 15 residues. Germline CDR1 SGDLS, CDR2 YYNGEE. Trimming stripped 2 bases from V and 2 bases from J, with 14 bases between. The CDR3 is CASSVHADRAYEQYF. The CDR3 DNA reads TGTGCCAGCAGCGTCCATGCAGACAGAGCCTACGAGCAGTACTTC.

Points on this clone: A junction boundary mismatches the germline segment, possibly from a read error. The genes are TRBV9 and TRBJ2-1, with D maybe TRBD2 (6 bases). Germline V gene lookup returns CDR1 SGDLS and CDR2 YYNGEE. This CDR3 contains 14 residues. CDR3 sequence reads: CASSFGTLYTEQFF. CDR3 in DNA: TGTGCCAGCAGCTTCGGGACTCTCTACACTGAGCAGTTCTTC.

V is TRBV2 and J is TRBJ2-2; TRBD2 agrees at 8 bases. The V segment lost 2 bases and the J segment 5 bases; nucleotides outside the gene matches: 22. Looked up from germline, CDR1 is SNHLY and CDR2 is FYNNEI. The CDR3 is 21 amino acids. CDR3 protein: CASSEYFGREVHREGTGELFF. CDR3 sequence (DNA): TGTGCCAGCAGTGAATACTTCGGAAGGGAAGTTCATCGGGAGGGGACCGGGGAGCTGTTTTTT.

This clone was picked up one time. The chain joins TRBV7-9 to TRBJ2-6; TRBD1 agrees at 7 bases. The CDR3 is 18 amino acids. With 0 bases clipped from V and 0 bases from J, the junction kept 5 bases outside the gene matches. The germline gives CDR1 SEHNR, CDR2 FQNEAQ (reference sequence). The CDR3 DNA reads as TGTGCCAGCAGCTTAGCGGGACAGCTAAGCTCTGGGGCCAACGTCCTGACTTTC. Protein product: CASSLAGQLSSGANVLTF. Together with reference TRBV7-9 and TRBJ2-6, the CDR3 gives the full variable domain: DTGVSQNPRHKITKRGQNVTFRCDPISEHNRLYWYRQTLGQGPEFLTYFQNEAQLEKSRLLSDRFSAERPKGSFSTLEIQRTEQGDSAMYLCASSLAGQLSSGANVLTFGAGSRLTVL.

The chain combines TRBV28 with TRBJ1-4; possible D gene TRBD1, 6 bases. The ends were cut back, 5 bases at V and 3 bases at J, with 13 bases in the middle. Germline CDR1 and CDR2: MDHEN and SYDVKM. The CDR3 covers 15 residues. The CDR3 DNA is TGTGCCAGCAGTCCAGGACAGTATCCTAATGAAAAACTGTTTTTT. It yields the protein CASSPGQYPNEKLFF.

The chain uses TRBV7-3 and TRBJ2-7, with TRBD2 identical over 8 bases. Germline V gene data show CDR1 as SGHTA and CDR2 as FQGTGA. Losses at the gene ends were 5 bases for V and 6 bases for J; bases not matched to a gene: 9. The CDR3 extends over 14 amino acids. The DNA of the CDR3 is TGTGCCAGCAGCCTCGGGGGGGGACAAGGCGAGCAGTACTTC. Translating it yields CASSLGGGQGEQYF.

The V call is TRBV11-2, the J call TRBJ2-7; 13 bases fit TRBD2. CDR3 length: 19 amino acids. J gave up 2 bases and V 3 bases, and 13 bases lay outside the gene matches. Germline assignment: CDR1 SGHAT and CDR2 FQNNGV. CDR3 protein: CASSFLAILAGGPPYEQYF. The CDR3 bases are TGTGCCAGCAGCTTCTTGGCGATACTAGCGGGAGGGCCCCCCTACGAGCAGTACTTC.

The CDR3 protein is CATSRDRGNTGELFF. As DNA, the CDR3 is TGTGCCACCAGCAGAGATCGGGGGAACACCGGGGAGCTGTTTTTT. This rearrangement joins TRBV15 to TRBJ2-2; weak D call: TRBD2 (5 bases). V was shortened by 0 bases and J by 1 base, with 6 bases between the two germline ends. The germline CDR1 and CDR2 sequences are LNHNV and YYDKDF (reference sequence). The CDR3 totals 15 residues.

The chain joins TRBV2 to TRBJ1-5; TRBD1 matches 9 bases. The length of the CDR3 is 14 residues. Germline-derived CDR1 and CDR2 are SNHLY and FYNNEI. J was trimmed by 2 bases and V by 9 bases; bases with no gene match: 5. The CDR3 DNA is TGTGCCAGAGAACAGGGGGCTGGCAATCAGCCCCAGCATTTT. This sequence encodes CAREQGAGNQPQHF. Drawing the rest from reference TRBV2 and TRBJ1-5, the complete variable domain is EPEVTQTPSHQVTQMGQEVILRCVPISNHLYFYWYRQILGQKVEFLVSFYNNEISEKSEIFDDQFSVERPDGSNFTLKIRSTKLEDSAMYFCAREQGAGNQPQHFGDGTRLSIL.

The chain uses TRBV5-1 and TRBJ2-3, with TRBD2 as a possible D gene (6 bases). V lost 5 bases, J lost 4 bases, and 17 bases lay in between. This CDR3 has 15 amino acids. Germline assignment: CDR1 SGHRS and CDR2 YFSETQ. The CDR3 is CASSNPRGVADTQYF. The CDR3 coding sequence is TGCGCCAGCAGTAATCCCCGCGGGGTTGCAGATACGCAGTATTTT.

The chain is built from TRBV10-3 and TRBJ1-2; possibly TRBD1 for D (5 bases). Germline loops: CDR1 ENHRY, CDR2 SYGVKD. Trimming stripped 7 bases from V and 4 bases from J, with 19 bases between. The CDR3 totals 15 residues. This CDR3 is CAINEHTGLGYGYTF. CDR3 DNA sequence: TGTGCCATCAACGAGCATACAGGATTGGGCTATGGCTACACCTTC.

This chain connects TRBV19 to TRBJ2-2; 13 nucleotides agree with TRBD2. There are 17 residues in the CDR3. V lost 8 bases to trimming and J lost 5 bases; unmatched junction nucleotides: 11. In germline, CDR1 is LNHDA, CDR2 SQIVND (reference sequence). The chain's CDR3 is CASDPGLAGLGTGELFF. CDR3 DNA sequence: TGTGCCAGTGATCCGGGACTAGCGGGGCTCGGAACCGGGGAGCTGTTTTTT.